The 8 T cell receptor beta chains listed next were all sequenced from one sample in a study of blood T cell repertoires in COVID-19 (dated by TCRdb to the early 2020s). The library was prepared using the immunoSEQ multiplex PCR assay. The immuneACCESS repertoire file appears here via TCRdb, limited to in-frame rearrangements. These files lack a portion of the clones; in checked studies, under half of the deficit traces to unresolved V genes, and the cause of the others is not known. The table for this sample lists some 240,000 clones; 85% of them were counted only once. In total, the top ten clones hold 2.4% of the sample. Material for sequencing was peripheral blood. Source of these receptors: a woman aged 70-85 years with COVID-19, enrolled during active disease.

V and J are TRBV7-2 and TRBJ2-1, with D possibly matching TRBD1 (7 bases). Germline lookup yields CDR1 SGHTA and CDR2 FQGNSA. V gave up 5 bases and J gave up 2 bases, with 19 bases separating them. CDR3 size: 17 residues. This chain's CDR3 is CASSARGPGGPYNEQFF. The CDR3 DNA sequence: TGTGCCAGCAGCGCGAGAGGTCCAGGGGGGCCCTACAATGAGCAGTTCTTC.

The CDR3 spells CASSIPSGGAPGELFF. The CDR3 nucleotides read TGTGCCAGTAGTATCCCTAGCGGGGGGGCCCCCGGGGAGCTGTTTTTT. The chain carries TRBV19 and TRBJ2-2; 12 bases line up with TRBD2. Losses at the gene ends were 3 bases for V and 6 bases for J; bases not matched to a gene: 5. Looked up from germline, CDR1 is LNHDA and CDR2 is SQIVND (reference sequence). This CDR3 is 16 amino acids long.

The rearrangement links TRBV19 to TRBJ1-1; 7 bases fit TRBD1. V dropped 6 bases and J dropped 2; count of bases not matched to a gene: 12. Germline values: CDR1 LNHDA, CDR2 SQIVND (reference sequence). The CDR3 contains 16 residues. The CDR3 here is CASRPGLGQSNTEAFF. In DNA, the CDR3 is TGTGCCAGTAGGCCGGGCCTGGGACAGTCAAACACTGAAGCTTTCTTT.

The CDR3 sequence is CASSPQGVGETQYF. The CDR3 DNA follows: TGCGCCAGCAGCCCCCAAGGGGTCGGGGAGACCCAGTACTTC. The gene calls are TRBV5-1 and TRBJ2-5; TRBD1 is a possible D gene (5 bases). CDR3 length: 14 amino acids. Trimming cost V 4 bases and J 5 bases, with 15 bases left between them. Germline V lookup: CDR1 SGHRS, CDR2 YFSETQ.

This clone showed up just a few times. CDR3 loop: CASSIDLVDQPQHF. CDR3 sequence (DNA): TGTGCCAGTAGTATAGATCTGGTAGATCAGCCCCAGCATTTT. The chain has TRBV19 and TRBJ1-5; D unclear. V was pared by 0 bases and J by 5 bases, with 8 bases between. This CDR3 has 14 amino acids. CDR1 is LNHDA, CDR2 SQIVND, per germline (reference sequence).

The chain combines TRBV28 with TRBJ2-5; 8 bases line up with TRBD2. CDR3 size: 15 residues. The germline gives CDR1 MDHEN, CDR2 SYDVKM. V lost 5 bases, J lost 3 bases, and 8 bases stayed unmatched. The CDR3: CASSGAGGLKETQYF. CDR3 DNA sequence: TGTGCCAGCAGTGGGGCGGGGGGATTGAAAGAGACCCAGTACTTC. Full variable domain (remainder filled in from reference TRBV28 and TRBJ2-5): DVKVTQSSRYLVKRTGEKVFLECVQDMDHENMFWYRQDPGLGLRLIYFSYDVKMKEKGDIPEGYSVSREKKERFSLILESASTNQTSMYLCASSGAGGLKETQYFGPGTRLLVL.

A few counts support this clone. This chain connects TRBV19 to TRBJ1-2, with TRBD1 identical over 9 bases. The CDR3 has 17 residues. With 7 bases clipped from V and 2 bases from J, the junction kept 14 bases outside the gene matches. The germline V gene has CDR1 LNHDA and CDR2 SQIVND (reference sequence). CDR3 residues: CASIGGRDRANNYGYTF. The CDR3 nucleotides are TGTGCCAGTATTGGGGGCCGGGACAGGGCGAACAACTATGGCTACACCTTC.

This chain joins TRBV9 and TRBJ1-5; tentative D call: TRBD1 (6 bases). The V gene lost 4 bases and the J gene lost 8 bases, with 13 bases spanning the gap. The CDR3 loop spans 13 amino acids. CDR1 and CDR2 (germline): SGDLS, YYNGEE. CDR3 DNA sequence: TGTGCCAGCAGCCGGGGACAACAAGAGCCCCAGCATTTT. It is translated as CASSRGQQEPQHF.